This T cell receptor (beta chain) was observed in a study of blood T cell repertoires in COVID-19. Study summary: Acute and convalescent COVID-19 samples came from the United States, Italy and Spain. T cells, B-cell-depleted T cells, or PBMCs supplied cDNA or gDNA.

Per the original methods: Researchers report that nucleated cell counts were estimated from reference gene primer amplification. Sequenced by immunoSEQ multiplex PCR; TCRdb stores in-frame clones only, minus some. V, J and clone size were drawn from that table, and D and trimming were deduced from the DNA. The sample gives about 44,000 clones, approximately 82% of which show up once; about 4% is in the top ten. V gave up 2 bases and J gave up 0 bases, with 8 bases separating them. CDR1 and CDR2 (germline): SGHTA, FQGNSA. This CDR3 has 15 residues. The chain is built from TRBV7-2 and TRBJ2-4, with a tentative D call TRBD1 (5 bases). Sequencing input: peripheral blood. The receptor comes from a woman in her seventies with acute or convalescent COVID-19. The CDR3 sequence: CASSLQGIAKNIQYF. The DNA for the CDR3 is TGTGCCAGCAGCTTACAGGGAATAGCCAAAAACATTCAGTACTTC.